Presented here are 18 T cell receptor beta chains from one specimen sequenced in a study of cytomegalovirus exposure and HLA in healthy donors. Primers for the PCR totalled 60 Vbeta and 13 Jbeta. Clones were read by immunoSEQ multiplex PCR, and TCRdb kept only the in-frame ones, dropping some. This repertoire includes 200,000 to 250,000 clones. Sequenced material: PBMCs. The receptors stem from a girl aged 2 to 9 in good health and CMV-seropositive.

The CDR3: CASSPRTSYNEQFF. In DNA form, the CDR3 reads TGTGCCAGCAGCCCAAGGACTAGCTACAATGAGCAGTTCTTC. The V call is TRBV7-9, the J call TRBJ2-1, with 7 bases identical to TRBD2. The CDR3 spans 14 residues. Per germline, CDR1 SEHNR and CDR2 FQNEAQ (reference sequence). The junction had 4 bases not matched to a gene; V was cut back by 5 bases and J by 3 bases.

The chain is built from TRBV5-4 and TRBJ2-3; the match to TRBD1 covers 7 bases. This CDR3 is 14 amino acids long. The germline CDR1 and CDR2 sequences are SGHNT and YYREEE (reference sequence). Trimming removed 6 bases from V and 3 bases from J; junction bases left unmatched: 7. This CDR3 is CASTRQGPTDTQYF. The CDR3 DNA follows: TGTGCCAGCACACGACAGGGCCCAACAGATACGCAGTATTTT.

This chain connects TRBV12-5 to TRBJ2-3; the match to TRBD2 covers 11 bases. With 1 base clipped from V and 2 bases from J, the junction kept 5 bases outside the gene matches. The CDR3 is 17 amino acids. From germline, CDR1 is LGHNT and CDR2 FRNRAP. CDR3 sequence: CASGLAGTSGPTDTQYF. The CDR3, as DNA: TGTGCTAGTGGTTTGGCCGGGACTAGCGGACCCACAGATACGCAGTATTTT.

The gene calls are TRBV7-2 and TRBJ1-1; 8 bases match TRBD1. The CDR3 is 15 residues long. Germline V CDR1 and CDR2: SGHTA, FQGNSA. V was pared by 5 bases and J by 2 bases, with 7 bases of the junction left unmatched. The chain's CDR3 is CASSVFGQGNTEAFF. The CDR3 DNA reads TGTGCCAGCAGCGTCTTCGGACAGGGAAACACTGAAGCTTTCTTT.

The DNA for the CDR3 is TGCGCCAGCAGACCCCCAGGAGGAGTTGTGGAGACCCAGTACTTC. Translated: CASRPPGGVVETQYF. The V and J genes are TRBV23-1 and TRBJ2-5, with D perhaps TRBD2 (5 bases). TRBV23-1 is identified as an open reading frame with a role that is uncertain. V was pared by 6 bases and J by 5 bases, with 19 bases between. The CDR3 contains 15 residues.

The genes are TRBV4-1 and TRBJ2-1; weak D call: TRBD2 (5 bases). With 0 bases removed from V and 9 bases from J, the gap between germline ends came to 12 bases. CDR3 length: 14 amino acids. Germline assignment: CDR1 MGHRA and CDR2 YSYEKL. CDR3 sequence: CASSQEGRRAEQFF. The CDR3, as DNA: TGCGCCAGCAGCCAAGAAGGTAGGCGGGCTGAGCAGTTCTTC.

The chain employs TRBV5-1 and TRBJ2-7; weak D call: TRBD2 (5 bases). Trimming left V 0 bases short and J 0 bases short, with 10 bases between. Germline lookup yields CDR1 SGHRS and CDR2 YFSETQ. This CDR3 is built from 15 residues. As DNA, the CDR3 is TGCGCCAGCAGCTTGGCCTCAGAGGGCTCCTACGAGCAGTACTTC. Translation gives CASSLASEGSYEQYF.

V is TRBV5-1 and J is TRBJ2-1; 7 nucleotides match TRBD1. The germline CDR1 and CDR2 sequences are SGHRS and YFSETQ. The CDR3 totals 13 residues. Unmatched junction bases numbered 6, after V lost 5 bases and J lost 7 bases. As DNA, the CDR3 is TGCGCCAGCAGGTTTACAGGGGCGAATGAGCAGTTCTTC. Translating gives CASRFTGANEQFF.

The chain joins TRBV2 to TRBJ1-2; 7 nucleotides align to TRBD1. Germline CDR1 reads SNHLY; CDR2 reads FYNNEI. The CDR3 runs 13 residues. The V segment lost 4 bases and the J segment 5 bases; nucleotides outside the gene matches: 4. CDR3 sequence: CASSGDRVYGYTF. The CDR3, as DNA: TGTGCCAGCAGTGGCGACAGGGTGTATGGCTACACCTTC.

The V gene is TRBV28, the J gene TRBJ1-5, with 8 bases lining up with TRBD1. Germline CDR1 reads MDHEN; CDR2 reads SYDVKM. The junction had 6 bases not matched to a gene; V was cut back by 4 bases and J by 7 bases. The CDR3 sequence is 14 residues long. The CDR3 sequence: CASSSTGEYQPQHF. CDR3 nucleotide sequence: TGTGCCAGCAGTTCGACAGGGGAGTACCAGCCCCAGCATTTT. The full variable domain, its missing parts supplied by reference TRBV28 and TRBJ1-5, is DVKVTQSSRYLVKRTGEKVFLECVQDMDHENMFWYRQDPGLGLRLIYFSYDVKMKEKGDIPEGYSVSREKKERFSLILESASTNQTSMYLCASSSTGEYQPQHFGDGTRLSIL.

The CDR3 nucleotides read TGTGCCAGCAGCGCTACAGAAAGGCCCTCTGGAAACACCATATATTTT. As protein: CASSATERPSGNTIYF. The chain employs TRBV7-2 and TRBJ1-3; D is undetermined. V was cut by 5 bases and J by 0 bases, with 14 bases left in between. The germline V gene has CDR1 SGHTA and CDR2 FQGNSA. CDR3 length: 16 amino acids.

The J gene is TRBJ2-1, the V gene TRBV15, with 9 bases lining up with TRBD1. Germline CDR1 and CDR2: LNHNV and YYDKDF (reference sequence). This CDR3 is 15 amino acids long. V dropped 7 bases and J dropped 8; count of bases not matched to a gene: 12. DNA for the CDR3: TGTGCCACCAACCGTCCGGGACAGGGAAGTGATGAGCAGTTCTTC. Translating it yields CATNRPGQGSDEQFF. The full variable domain, its missing parts supplied by reference TRBV15 and TRBJ2-1, is DAMVIQNPRYQVTQFGKPVTLSCSQTLNHNVMYWYQQKSSQAPKLLFHYYDKDFNNEADTPDNFQSRRPNTSFCFLDIRSPGLGDTAMYLCATNRPGQGSDEQFFGPGTRLTVL.

The genes are TRBV15 and TRBJ2-1; TRBD2 is a possible D gene (5 bases). The CDR3 is made up of 18 amino acids. CDR1 is LNHNV, CDR2 YYDKDF, per germline (reference sequence). V was pared by 0 bases and J by 0 bases, with 15 bases between. The chain's CDR3 is CATSRDEASPSSYNEQFF. CDR3 coding DNA: TGTGCCACCAGCAGAGATGAGGCTAGCCCTAGCTCCTACAATGAGCAGTTCTTC. The variable domain in full, completed from reference TRBV15 and TRBJ2-1, reads DAMVIQNPRYQVTQFGKPVTLSCSQTLNHNVMYWYQQKSSQAPKLLFHYYDKDFNNEADTPDNFQSRRPNTSFCFLDIRSPGLGDTAMYLCATSRDEASPSSYNEQFFGPGTRLTVL.

The chain is built from TRBV6-5 and TRBJ1-2; perhaps TRBD1 as D (6 bases). CDR3 length: 14 residues. Between the trimmed V and J ends, which lost 0 bases and 5 bases, there was a span of 10 bases. Germline CDR1 and CDR2: MNHEY and SVGAGI. The CDR3 loop reads CASSYSDSSYGYTF. The DNA of the CDR3 is TGTGCCAGCAGTTACTCGGACAGTTCTTATGGCTACACCTTC.

V usage is TRBV10-3 and J usage is TRBJ1-2; 12 nucleotides line up with TRBD1. The ends lost 6 bases at V and 5 bases at J; junction bases unmatched: 4. The CDR3 runs 14 residues. Germline assignment: CDR1 ENHRY and CDR2 SYGVKD. The CDR3 DNA is TGTGCCATCAGCCGGGACAGGGGGCCTTATGGCTACACCTTC. Its protein product is CAISRDRGPYGYTF.

This chain connects TRBV10-3 to TRBJ2-2; TRBD2 matches at 9 bases. This CDR3 region has 15 residues. With V trimmed by 7 bases and J by 5 bases, 8 bases remained unmatched. The V gene's germline CDR1 is ENHRY and CDR2 SYGVKD. Here the CDR3 DNA reads TGTGCCATCACGGGTAGCGGGAGTGGAACCGGGGAGCTGTTTTTT. It translates to CAITGSGSGTGELFF.

The V and J genes are TRBV6-1 and TRBJ2-1, with D possibly matching TRBD2 (5 bases). This CDR3 contains 11 residues. CDR1 is MNHNS and CDR2 is SASEGT in the germline V gene. V dropped 1 base and J dropped 15 bases, with 10 bases sitting between them. This CDR3 is CASSEVTTTFF. The CDR3, as DNA: TGTGCCAGCAGTGAAGTGACTACGACGTTCTTC.

This chain joins TRBV19 and TRBJ2-7, with a tentative D call TRBD1 (6 bases). V lost 6 bases to trimming and J lost 1 base, with 13 bases between them. The CDR3 is made up of 14 amino acids. Germline CDR1 LNHDA, CDR2 SQIVND (reference sequence). The CDR3 coding sequence is TGTGCCAGTAGACCGGGACACAAGTCCTACGAGCAGTACTTC. Translating gives CASRPGHKSYEQYF.